A selection of T cell receptor beta chains follows, all from one sample in a study of shared clonotypes between healthy human individuals. Produced via immunoSEQ multiplex PCR; TCRdb's table is partial and in-frame only. The sample yields about 670,000 clones, roughly 78% seen once. The sequenced sample was memory CD4+ T cells sorted from blood. These receptor sequences come from a woman in her 30s in good health. The conserved cysteine and the conserved F or W are not part of the CDR3 here. Fields, in order: V gene, J gene, CDR3 protein.

v_gene: TRBV7-2
j_gene: TRBJ2-7
CDR3aa: ASSLGGSTYEQY

v_gene: TRBV28
j_gene: TRBJ2-7
CDR3aa: ASSSSPSNTGQY

v_gene: TRBV5-1
j_gene: TRBJ1-1
CDR3aa: ASRWRGKAF

v_gene: TRBV19
j_gene: TRBJ2-1
CDR3aa: ASSTGTSGINEQF

v_gene: TRBV14
j_gene: TRBJ2-5
CDR3aa: ASSQDLLAGRVETQY

v_gene: TRBV27
j_gene: TRBJ1-6
CDR3aa: ASSRKGHNSPLH

v_gene: TRBV7-9
j_gene: TRBJ1-1
CDR3aa: ASSLAGHATEAF

v_gene: TRBV27
j_gene: TRBJ2-3
CDR3aa: ASSFRDTQY

v_gene: TRBV6-5
j_gene: TRBJ2-3
CDR3aa: ASTLKGRFTDTQY

v_gene: TRBV6-1
j_gene: TRBJ2-7
CDR3aa: ASSEGWTGFYEQY

v_gene: TRBV4-1
j_gene: TRBJ2-7
CDR3aa: ASSPGQGVSYEQY

v_gene: TRBV11-2
j_gene: TRBJ1-3
CDR3aa: ASSIQFRVSGNTIY

v_gene: TRBV7-9
j_gene: TRBJ2-1
CDR3aa: ASSRLGYNEQF

v_gene: TRBV7-9
j_gene: TRBJ2-7
CDR3aa: ASSPYSSGQTTYEQY

v_gene: TRBV19
j_gene: TRBJ1-3
CDR3aa: ASSRAPGAGNTIY

v_gene: TRBV5-1
j_gene: TRBJ2-7
CDR3aa: ASSFQTGSYEQY

v_gene: TRBV7-8
j_gene: TRBJ2-7
CDR3aa: ASSLESSGSYEQY

v_gene: TRBV28
j_gene: TRBJ1-1
CDR3aa: ASDRWDTEAF

v_gene: TRBV30
j_gene: TRBJ2-3
CDR3aa: AWDRDNTDTQY